Here is one TCR beta chain with its context. Trimming took off 7 bases at V and 4 bases at J, with 11 bases between the two ends. The CDR3 extends over 13 amino acids. Germline V gives CDR1 SQVTM, CDR2 ANQGSEA. These data are taken from a study of CD8+ T cells in alopecia areata. Across the whole study: Tofacitinib ran for 6 to 18 months before 6 months off drug. The SALT score measured affected scalp surface percentage in treated patients.

It was cDNA, reverse transcribed from extracted RNA, that served as the sequencing template. The method was immunoSEQ multiplex PCR; TCRdb's version includes in-frame clones alone and lacks a portion of them. The data show about 270,000 clones, over 45% seen once. The treatment: oral pan-JAK inhibitor, 5-10 mg twice daily. The TCR originated in a human donor with alopecia areata. The V and J genes are TRBV29-1 and TRBJ2-6, with D hard to call. Sequenced here: CD4+ T cells sorted from blood, sampled around week 53, from a patient treated with tofacitinib. For the CDR3, the DNA is TGCAGCGCTGGAGAGCCCGGGGCCAACGTCCTGACTTTC. Translating it yields CSAGEPGANVLTF.